These 28 T cell receptor beta chains were all obtained from the same sample, sequenced in a study of spatial heterogeneity in lung cancer. TCRdb ran MiXCR on the 5' RACE reads and lists one entry per CDR3 protein. The data hold approximately 81,000 distinct CDR3 sequences, with roughly 12% observed a single time. Documented time point: sample taken at primary tumor resection. Whole RNA was taken from tumor, nontumor lung or frozen PBMC; it was then sequenced unsorted. The sequences come from PBMCs, collected at surgery. These receptors came from a male donor with early-stage non-small cell lung cancer.

In its sample, this clonotype was seen many times. V usage is TRBV3-1 and J usage is TRBJ1-6, with D unclear. The CDR3 runs to 16 residues. Trimming stripped 1 base from V and 7 bases from J, with 14 bases between. Germline-derived CDR1 and CDR2 are LGHDT and YNNKEL (reference sequence). CDR3 protein: CASSQGLPAGNSPLHF. The DNA of the CDR3 is TGTGCCAGCAGCCAAGGACTGCCGGCGGGGAATTCACCCCTCCACTTT. Full variable domain (remainder filled in from reference TRBV3-1 and TRBJ1-6): DTAVSQTPKYLVTQMGNDKSIKCEQNLGHDTMYWYKQDSKKFLKIMFSYNNKELIINETVPNRFSPKSPDKAHLNLHINSLELGDSAVYFCASSQGLPAGNSPLHFGNGTRLTVT.

This clonotype was detected only a few times. V gene TRBV18 combines with J gene TRBJ2-7, with TRBD1 matching 7 bases. Germline CDR1 reads KGHSH; CDR2 reads LQKENI. V lost 6 bases, J lost 0 bases, and 11 bases stayed unmatched. This CDR3 has 16 amino acids. The CDR3 DNA reads as TGTGCCAGCTCCTTTGACAGGGACCCTTCCTCCTACGAGCAGTACTTC. Its translation: CASSFDRDPSSYEQYF. The entire variable domain, with the rest obtained from reference TRBV18 and TRBJ2-7, is as follows: NAGVMQNPRHLVRRRGQEARLRCSPMKGHSHVYWYRQLPEEGLKFMVYLQKENIIDESGMPKERFSAEFPKEGPSILRIQQVVRGDSAAYFCASSFDRDPSSYEQYFGPGTRLTVT.

This clonotype has a count of ten or more. V gene TRBV29-1 combines with J gene TRBJ2-5, with 9 positions matching TRBD1. Germline CDR1 SQVTM, CDR2 ANQGSEA. This CDR3 is 14 amino acids long. Trimming at V came to 4 bases and at J to 3 bases, leaving 6 bases not matched to a gene. The CDR3 loop reads CSVGTRTGEETQYF. The CDR3 coding sequence is TGCAGCGTTGGGACTCGGACAGGGGAAGAGACCCAGTACTTC. Complete variable domain (other parts from reference TRBV29-1 and TRBJ2-5): SAVISQKPSRDICQRGTSLTIQCQVDSQVTMMFWYRQQPGQSLTLIATANQGSEATYESGFVIDKFPISRPNLTFSTLTVSNMSPEDSSIYLCSVGTRTGEETQYFGPGTRLLVL.

This clonotype was observed a few times. V usage is TRBV7-6 and J usage is TRBJ2-7; 7 bases map to TRBD2. V was clipped by 5 bases and J by 7 bases; unmatched bases: 17. This CDR3 comprises 16 residues. In germline, CDR1 is SGHVS, CDR2 FNYEAQ. In DNA, the CDR3 is TGTGCCAGCAGCCCCTCACCCAGACTAGCTACTAGGGAGCAGTACTTC. Translated, it gives CASSPSPRLATREQYF.

This clonotype showed up just a few times. The chain links TRBV27 to TRBJ1-1, with unresolved D. This CDR3 has 15 amino acids. Germline values: CDR1 MNHEY, CDR2 SMNVEV (reference sequence). Deletions cut 2 bases from V and 2 bases from J, with 12 bases between. DNA for the CDR3: TGTGCCAGCAGTTTACCCGGACGGATTAACACTGAAGCTTTCTTT. Encoded protein: CASSLPGRINTEAFF.

The chain combines TRBV5-5 with TRBJ2-5, with 12 bases identical to TRBD2. The trim removed 0 bases at V and 4 bases at J, leaving 1 base unmatched. This CDR3 comprises 15 residues. The germline CDR1 and CDR2 sequences are SGHKS and YYEKEE (reference sequence). CDR3 coding DNA: TGTGCCAGCAGCTTGGGACTAGCGGGGGCAGAGACCCAGTACTTC. It codes for CASSLGLAGAETQYF.

V and J are TRBV21-1 and TRBJ1-1; TRBD1, the D gene given by the table, was not confirmed from the DNA. TRBV21-1 is reported as a pseudogene. The CDR3 is made up of 15 amino acids. CDR3 in amino acids: CASSNPTGMIPEAFF. The CDR3 bases are TGTGCCAGCAGCAACCCGACAGGGATGATCCCTGAAGCTTTCTTT.

The V gene is TRBV2, the J gene TRBJ2-3; 7 nucleotides match TRBD2. After removal of 11 bases from V and 0 bases from J, the junction contained 8 bases not matched to a gene. Germline CDR1 and CDR2: SNHLY and FYNNEI. The CDR3 sequence is 14 residues long. CDR3 region: CAGRAEVSTDTQYF. Written as DNA, the CDR3 is TGTGCCGGGAGGGCGGAGGTTAGCACAGATACGCAGTATTTT.

In its sample, this clonotype was seen a few times. V gene TRBV19 combines with J gene TRBJ2-5; TRBD2 agrees at 7 bases. CDR1 is LNHDA, CDR2 SQIVND, per germline (reference sequence). V lost 9 bases, J lost 2 bases, and 3 bases stayed unmatched. The CDR3 covers 12 residues. The CDR3: CASGTIQETQYF. In nucleotides, the CDR3 is TGTGCCAGCGGGACTATTCAAGAGACCCAGTACTTC.

This clonotype was counted between two and nine times. The V gene is TRBV3-1, the J gene TRBJ1-2, with a weak D call TRBD1 (5 bases). The CDR3 sequence is 13 residues long. Trimming took off 2 bases at V and 3 bases at J, with 7 bases between the two ends. The germline V gene encodes CDR1 LGHDT and CDR2 YNNKEL (reference sequence). CDR3 loop: CASSQRDHYGYTF. CDR3 DNA sequence: TGTGCCAGCAGCCAAAGGGACCACTATGGCTACACCTTC.

This clonotype has only a few counts. This chain uses TRBV7-2 with TRBJ2-3; D is ambiguous. The CDR3 loop spans 17 amino acids. V dropped 4 bases and J dropped 1 base, with 18 bases sitting between them. Germline V CDR1 and CDR2: SGHTA, FQGNSA. CDR3 in amino acids: CASSSSRSPFGTDTQYF. The CDR3, as DNA: TGTGCCAGCAGCTCGTCTAGGTCCCCCTTTGGCACAGATACGCAGTATTTT.

Only a few counts were recorded for this clonotype. The chain carries TRBV6-1 and TRBJ1-1; D may be TRBD1 (5 bases). This CDR3 has 13 amino acids. Between the trimmed V and J ends, which lost 11 bases and 1 base, there was a span of 14 bases. CDR1 and CDR2 (germline): MNHNS, SASEGT. The CDR3 loop is CAALDDRNTEAFF. The CDR3 DNA is TGTGCCGCCCTTGATGACAGGAACACTGAAGCTTTCTTT.

The sample holds many counts of this clonotype. CDR3 nucleotides: TGCAGCGTTGCGTATCGGCGAACTAGCAAAGGGTACGAGCAGTACTTC. It translates to CSVAYRRTSKGYEQYF. The rearrangement links TRBV29-1 to TRBJ2-7; weak D call: TRBD2 (6 bases). The CDR3 is made up of 16 amino acids. Trimming took off 4 bases at V and 4 bases at J, with 23 bases between the two ends. The germline gives CDR1 SQVTM, CDR2 ANQGSEA.

This clonotype was detected ten times or more. The rearrangement links TRBV6-6 to TRBJ2-3; the D gene is possibly TRBD2 (5 bases). V dropped 2 bases and J dropped 2 bases, with 11 bases sitting between them. CDR1 and CDR2 from the germline V gene are MNHNY and SVGAGI (reference sequence). This CDR3 comprises 15 residues. The CDR3 DNA is TGTGCCAGCAGTTACAGCGGTGAAAACACAGATACGCAGTATTTT. Translated: CASSYSGENTDTQYF.

This clonotype was counted only a few times. The J gene is TRBJ2-1, the V gene TRBV29-1; TRBD1 aligns across 8 bases. CDR1 is SQVTM, CDR2 ANQGSEA, per germline. J was trimmed by 6 bases and V by 7 bases; bases with no gene match: 8. The CDR3 totals 13 residues. CDR3 nucleotides: TGCAGCGGGAGACAGGGGTTGGGCAATGAGCAGTTCTTC. Amino acids: CSGRQGLGNEQFF.

By its share, this clonotype is medium-sized. The chain uses TRBV30 and TRBJ1-5; 8 bases agree with TRBD1. The V and J ends lost 2 bases and 7 bases, in that order; junction bases with no gene match: 10. Germline V gives CDR1 GTSNPN, CDR2 SVGIG (reference sequence). The CDR3 contains 15 residues. The CDR3 nucleotides are TGTGCCTGGAGTTTCTCAGGGGGCACGGGCCAGCCCCAGCATTTT. Translation gives CAWSFSGGTGQPQHF.

The V and J genes are TRBV2 and TRBJ2-1; TRBD2 matches at 9 bases. This CDR3 is 14 amino acids long. Losses at the gene ends were 4 bases for V and 5 bases for J; bases not matched to a gene: 3. CDR1 and CDR2 (germline): SNHLY, FYNNEI. This chain's CDR3 is CASSASGANNEQFF. In DNA form, the CDR3 reads TGTGCCAGCAGTGCTAGCGGGGCTAACAATGAGCAGTTCTTC.

In DNA form, the CDR3 reads TGTGCCAGCAGCTTTCCCCTGGGTAGCGGGAGTTGGAATGAGCAGTTCTTC. Residues: CASSFPLGSGSWNEQFF. This sequence joins TRBV7-9 and TRBJ2-1; TRBD2 matches 9 bases. Losses at the gene ends were 3 bases for V and 7 bases for J; bases not matched to a gene: 13. The CDR3 spans 17 residues. Germline V gives CDR1 SEHNR, CDR2 FQNEAQ (reference sequence).

The genes are TRBV19 and TRBJ2-3; a weak D match, TRBD2 (6 bases). The CDR3 totals 15 residues. The V gene's germline CDR1 is LNHDA and CDR2 SQIVND (reference sequence). Deletions cut 1 base from V and 5 bases from J, with 13 bases between. The CDR3 loop is CASSIGGTGGDTQYF. CDR3 DNA: TGTGCCAGTAGTATAGGTGGGACCGGGGGAGATACGCAGTATTTT.

This clonotype was seen more than once but under ten times. The chain joins TRBV19 to TRBJ2-7, with 7 positions matching TRBD1. Germline CDR1 and CDR2: LNHDA and SQIVND (reference sequence). The CDR3 totals 13 residues. After removal of 4 bases from V and 6 bases from J, the junction contained 6 bases not matched to a gene. CDR3 in DNA: TGTGCCAGTAGTACCGAACAGGGGTCCGAGCAGTACTTC. Its protein is CASSTEQGSEQYF. Drawing the rest from reference TRBV19 and TRBJ2-7, the complete variable domain is DGGITQSPKYLFRKEGQNVTLSCEQNLNHDAMYWYRQDPGQGLRLIYYSQIVNDFQKGDIAEGYSVSREKKESFPLTVTSAQKNPTAFYLCASSTEQGSEQYFGPGTRLTVT.

This clonotype has only a few counts. The rearrangement uses TRBV29-1 and TRBJ2-3; D remains ambiguous. Germline V gives CDR1 SQVTM, CDR2 ANQGSEA. This CDR3 region has 11 residues. V lost 4 bases to trimming and J lost 7 bases, with 9 bases between them. Written as DNA, the CDR3 is TGCAGCGTTGGGGAACTCAATACGCAGTATTTT. Translated, it gives CSVGELNTQYF.

This clonotype was detected once. This sequence joins TRBV27 and TRBJ2-7, with 7 bases lining up with TRBD2. The CDR3 spans 15 residues. V dropped 5 bases and J dropped 0; count of bases not matched to a gene: 7. The germline V gene encodes CDR1 MNHEY and CDR2 SMNVEV (reference sequence). The CDR3 region is CASSHKAGSSYEQYF. The CDR3 DNA reads as TGTGCCAGCAGTCATAAAGCGGGGAGCTCCTACGAGCAGTACTTC.

The gene calls are TRBV7-9 and TRBJ2-7; no definite D call. V dropped 7 bases and J dropped 2 bases, with 15 bases sitting between them. Per germline, CDR1 SEHNR and CDR2 FQNEAQ (reference sequence). This CDR3 contains 14 residues. CDR3 residues: CASTRRAYPYEQYF. The CDR3 DNA reads TGTGCCAGCACCCGAAGAGCGTATCCCTACGAGCAGTACTTC.

The CDR3 nucleotides read TGTGCCGGGTCGGAAGAGTGGAGGGAGACCCAGTACTTC. Amino acid sequence: CAGSEEWRETQYF. The chain employs TRBV2 and TRBJ2-5, with D tentatively TRBD2 (5 bases). The V end was cut by 11 bases, the J end by 5 bases, with 18 bases between. Per germline, CDR1 SNHLY and CDR2 FYNNEI. The CDR3 has 13 amino acids.

This clonotype was counted at least ten times. The rearrangement uses TRBV5-1 and TRBJ2-5; TRBD1 is a possible D gene (6 bases). V was shortened by 4 bases and J by 1 base, with 11 bases between the two germline ends. This CDR3 comprises 14 residues. Germline CDR1 SGHRS, CDR2 YFSETQ. The CDR3 nucleotides read TGCGCCAGCAGCACGCCGGACAGCCAAGAGACCCAGTACTTC. Translated, it gives CASSTPDSQETQYF.

The chain employs TRBV7-3 and TRBJ2-1, with D perhaps matching TRBD2 (5 bases). From germline, CDR1 is SGHTA and CDR2 FQGTGA. The CDR3 totals 17 residues. V lost 5 bases and J 0 bases, leaving 17 bases between the germline ends. In DNA, the CDR3 is TGTGCCAGCAGCCTCACACAAGACTACAGCTCCTACAATGAGCAGTTCTTC. Its protein is CASSLTQDYSSYNEQFF.

The rearrangement links TRBV19 to TRBJ2-3; D call uncertain. Germline V gene lookup returns CDR1 LNHDA and CDR2 SQIVND (reference sequence). V was shortened by 7 bases and J by 3 bases, with 8 bases between the two germline ends. This CDR3 is 12 amino acids long. This CDR3 is CASNGETDTQYF. The DNA for the CDR3 is TGTGCCAGTAATGGGGAAACAGATACGCAGTATTTT. Variable domain in full (rest from reference TRBV19 and TRBJ2-3): DGGITQSPKYLFRKEGQNVTLSCEQNLNHDAMYWYRQDPGQGLRLIYYSQIVNDFQKGDIAEGYSVSREKKESFPLTVTSAQKNPTAFYLCASNGETDTQYFGPGTRLTVL.

This clonotype appeared a few times. The rearrangement joins TRBV6-5 to TRBJ2-1, with D unclear. Germline V gene data show CDR1 as MNHEY and CDR2 as SVGAGI. The CDR3 totals 13 residues. V lost 5 bases, J lost 5 bases, and 10 bases lay in between. CDR3 protein: CASSPWTDNEQFF. CDR3 nucleotide sequence: TGTGCCAGCAGTCCCTGGACGGACAATGAGCAGTTCTTC.